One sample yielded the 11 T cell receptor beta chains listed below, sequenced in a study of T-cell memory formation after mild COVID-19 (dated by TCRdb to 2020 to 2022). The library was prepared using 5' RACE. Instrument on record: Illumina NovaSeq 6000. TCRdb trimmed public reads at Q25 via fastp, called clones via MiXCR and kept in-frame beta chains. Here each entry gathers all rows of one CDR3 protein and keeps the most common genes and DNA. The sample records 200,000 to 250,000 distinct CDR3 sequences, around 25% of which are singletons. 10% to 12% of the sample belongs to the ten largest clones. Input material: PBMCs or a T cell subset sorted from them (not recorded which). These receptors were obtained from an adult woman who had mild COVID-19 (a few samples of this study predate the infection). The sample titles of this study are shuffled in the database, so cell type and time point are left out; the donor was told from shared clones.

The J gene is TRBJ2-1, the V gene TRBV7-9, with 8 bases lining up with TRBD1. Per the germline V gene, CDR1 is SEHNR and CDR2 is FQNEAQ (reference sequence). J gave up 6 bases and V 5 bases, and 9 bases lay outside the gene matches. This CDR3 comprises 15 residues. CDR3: CASSPDRARGNEQFF. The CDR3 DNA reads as TGTGCCAGCAGCCCGGACAGGGCTAGGGGCAATGAGCAGTTCTTC.

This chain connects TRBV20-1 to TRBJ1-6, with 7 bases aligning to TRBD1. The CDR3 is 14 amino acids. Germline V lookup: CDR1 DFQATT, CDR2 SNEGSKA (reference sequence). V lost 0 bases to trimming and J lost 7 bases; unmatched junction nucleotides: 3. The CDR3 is CSARDGQENSPLHF. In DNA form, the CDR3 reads TGCAGTGCTAGAGATGGACAGGAGAATTCACCCCTCCACTTT.

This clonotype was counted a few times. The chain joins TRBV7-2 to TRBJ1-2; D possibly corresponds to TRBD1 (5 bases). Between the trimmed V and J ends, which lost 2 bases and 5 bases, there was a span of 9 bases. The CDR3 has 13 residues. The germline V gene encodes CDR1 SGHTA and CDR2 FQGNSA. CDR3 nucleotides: TGTGCCAGCAGCTTACGACAGCTGTATGGCTACACCTTC. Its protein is CASSLRQLYGYTF.

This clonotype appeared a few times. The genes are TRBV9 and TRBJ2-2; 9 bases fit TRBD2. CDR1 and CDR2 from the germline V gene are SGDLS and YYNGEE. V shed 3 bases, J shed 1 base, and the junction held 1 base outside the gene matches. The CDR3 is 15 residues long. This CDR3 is CASSGAGGNTGELFF. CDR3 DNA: TGTGCCAGCAGCGGAGCGGGAGGGAACACCGGGGAGCTGTTTTTT. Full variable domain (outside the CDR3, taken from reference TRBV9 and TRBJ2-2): DSGVTQTPKHLITATGQRVTLRCSPRSGDLSVYWYQQSLDQGLQFLIQYYNGEERAKGNILERFSAQQFPDLHSELNLSSLELGDSALYFCASSGAGGNTGELFFGEGSRLTVL.

CDR3 in amino acids: CASSLVGLDQPQHF. CDR3 DNA sequence: TGCGCCAGCAGCTTGGTGGGATTGGATCAGCCCCAGCATTTT. V is TRBV5-1 and J is TRBJ1-5; D gene unclear. The CDR3 extends over 14 amino acids. The germline gives CDR1 SGHRS, CDR2 YFSETQ. V was shortened by 0 bases and J by 5 bases, with 9 bases between the two germline ends.

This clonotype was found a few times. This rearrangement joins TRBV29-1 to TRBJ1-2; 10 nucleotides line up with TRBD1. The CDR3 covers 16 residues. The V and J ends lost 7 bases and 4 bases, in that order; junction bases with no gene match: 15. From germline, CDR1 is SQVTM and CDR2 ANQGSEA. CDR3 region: CSAPPSTGGKVYGYTF. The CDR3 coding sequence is TGCAGCGCTCCCCCCTCGACAGGGGGCAAAGTCTATGGCTACACCTTC.

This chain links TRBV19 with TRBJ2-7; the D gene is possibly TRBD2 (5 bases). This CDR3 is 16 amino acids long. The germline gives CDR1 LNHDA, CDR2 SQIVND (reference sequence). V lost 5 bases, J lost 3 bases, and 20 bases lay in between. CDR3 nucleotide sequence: TGTGCCAGTAGTCCGCTCCCGGGGAGTAGCGTCTACGAGCAGTACTTC. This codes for CASSPLPGSSVYEQYF.

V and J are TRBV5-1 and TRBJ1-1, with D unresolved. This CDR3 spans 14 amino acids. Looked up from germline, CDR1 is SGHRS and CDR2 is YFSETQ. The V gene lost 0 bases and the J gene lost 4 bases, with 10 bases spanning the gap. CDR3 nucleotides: TGCGCCAGCAGCTTGGGACGGTATGTCACTGAAGCTTTCTTT. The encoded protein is CASSLGRYVTEAFF.

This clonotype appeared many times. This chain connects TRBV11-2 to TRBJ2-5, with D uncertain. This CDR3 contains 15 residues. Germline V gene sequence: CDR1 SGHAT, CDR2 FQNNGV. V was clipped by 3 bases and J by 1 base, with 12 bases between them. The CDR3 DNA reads TGTGCCAGCAGCTTTACTAACACCGTCCAAGAGACCCAGTACTTC. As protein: CASSFTNTVQETQYF.

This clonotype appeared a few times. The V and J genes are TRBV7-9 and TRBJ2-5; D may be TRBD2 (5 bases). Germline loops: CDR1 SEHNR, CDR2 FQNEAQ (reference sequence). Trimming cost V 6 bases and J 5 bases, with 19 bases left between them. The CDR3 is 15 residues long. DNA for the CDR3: TGTGCCAGCAGGTCCGGGGAGAGCATTTTGGAGACCCAGTACTTC. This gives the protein CASRSGESILETQYF.

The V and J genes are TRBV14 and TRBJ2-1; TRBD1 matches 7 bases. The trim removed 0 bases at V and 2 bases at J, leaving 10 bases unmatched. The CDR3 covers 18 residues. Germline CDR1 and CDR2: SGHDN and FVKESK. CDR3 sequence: CASSQEPNWDRAYNEQFF. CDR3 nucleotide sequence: TGTGCCAGCAGCCAAGAGCCGAACTGGGACAGAGCCTACAATGAGCAGTTCTTC.